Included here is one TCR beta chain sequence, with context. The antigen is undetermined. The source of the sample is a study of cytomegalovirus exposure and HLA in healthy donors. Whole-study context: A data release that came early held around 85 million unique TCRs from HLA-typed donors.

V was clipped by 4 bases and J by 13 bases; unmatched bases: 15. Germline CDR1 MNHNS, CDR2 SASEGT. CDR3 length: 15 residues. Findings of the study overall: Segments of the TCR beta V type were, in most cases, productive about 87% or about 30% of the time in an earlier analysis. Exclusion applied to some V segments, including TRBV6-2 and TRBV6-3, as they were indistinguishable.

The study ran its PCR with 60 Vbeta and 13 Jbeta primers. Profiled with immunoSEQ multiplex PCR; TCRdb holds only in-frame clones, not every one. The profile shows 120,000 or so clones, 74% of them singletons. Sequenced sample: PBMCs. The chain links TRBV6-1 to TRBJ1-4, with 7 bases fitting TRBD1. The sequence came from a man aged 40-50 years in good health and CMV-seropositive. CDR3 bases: TGTGCCAGCAGTGCGACTTGGGACAGCGCTCTGGGACTGTTTTTT. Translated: CASSATWDSALGLFF.